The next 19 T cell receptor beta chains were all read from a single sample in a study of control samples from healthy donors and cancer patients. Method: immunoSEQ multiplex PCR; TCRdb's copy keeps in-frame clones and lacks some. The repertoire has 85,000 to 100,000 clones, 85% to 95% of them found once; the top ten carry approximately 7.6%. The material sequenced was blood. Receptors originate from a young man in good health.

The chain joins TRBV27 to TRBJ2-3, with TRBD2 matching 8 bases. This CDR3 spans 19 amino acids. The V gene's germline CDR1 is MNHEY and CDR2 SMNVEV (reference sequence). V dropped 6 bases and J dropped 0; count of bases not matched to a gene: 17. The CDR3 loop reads CASRSLLAEGGSSTDTQYF. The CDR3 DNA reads TGTGCCAGCAGATCCCTACTAGCGGAGGGGGGAAGTAGCACAGATACGCAGTATTTT.

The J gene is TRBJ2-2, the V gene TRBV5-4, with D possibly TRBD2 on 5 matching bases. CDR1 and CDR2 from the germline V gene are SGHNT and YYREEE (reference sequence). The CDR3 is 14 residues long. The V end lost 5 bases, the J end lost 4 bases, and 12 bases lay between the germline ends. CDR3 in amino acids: CASRSGGGTGELFF. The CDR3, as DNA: TGTGCCAGCAGGTCTGGTGGAGGCACCGGGGAGCTGTTTTTT.

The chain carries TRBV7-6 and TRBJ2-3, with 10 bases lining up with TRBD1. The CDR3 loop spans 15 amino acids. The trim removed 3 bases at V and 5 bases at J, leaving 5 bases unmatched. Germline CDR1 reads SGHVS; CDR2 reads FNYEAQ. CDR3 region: CASSLTGGEIDTQYF. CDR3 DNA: TGTGCCAGCAGCTTGACAGGGGGCGAGATAGATACGCAGTATTTT.

Written as DNA, the CDR3 is TGTGCCAGTTGGACTAGCGGGGAGCGGAACACCGGGGAGCTGTTTTTT. Its translation: CASWTSGERNTGELFF. The chain has TRBV27 and TRBJ2-2, with 12 bases fitting TRBD2. The CDR3 is 16 amino acids. Germline loops: CDR1 MNHEY, CDR2 SMNVEV (reference sequence). After removal of 9 bases from V and 1 base from J, the junction contained 6 bases not matched to a gene.

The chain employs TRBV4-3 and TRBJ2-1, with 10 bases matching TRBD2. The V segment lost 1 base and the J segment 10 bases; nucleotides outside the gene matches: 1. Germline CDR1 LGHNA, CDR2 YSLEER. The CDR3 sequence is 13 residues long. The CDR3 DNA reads TGCGCCAGCAGCCAAGGGACTAGCGGAGAGCAGTTCTTC. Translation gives CASSQGTSGEQFF.

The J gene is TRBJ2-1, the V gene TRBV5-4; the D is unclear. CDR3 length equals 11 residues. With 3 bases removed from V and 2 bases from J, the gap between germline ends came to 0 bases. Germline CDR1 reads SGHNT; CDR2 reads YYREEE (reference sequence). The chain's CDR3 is CASSSYNEQFF. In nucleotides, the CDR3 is TGTGCCAGCAGCTCCTACAATGAGCAGTTCTTC.

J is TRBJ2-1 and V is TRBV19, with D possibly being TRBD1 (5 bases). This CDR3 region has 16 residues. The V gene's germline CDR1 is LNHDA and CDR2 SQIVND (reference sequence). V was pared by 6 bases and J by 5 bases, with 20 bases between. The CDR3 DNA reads TGTGCCAGTAGATCCCCCGCGATGGCAGGGCACAATGAGCAGTTCTTC. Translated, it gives CASRSPAMAGHNEQFF.

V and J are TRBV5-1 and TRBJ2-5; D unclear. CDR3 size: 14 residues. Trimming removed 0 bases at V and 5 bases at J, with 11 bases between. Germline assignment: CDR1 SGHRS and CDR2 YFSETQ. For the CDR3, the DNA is TGCGCCAGCAGCTTGGAGCAGGTGATGGAGACCCAGTACTTC. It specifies CASSLEQVMETQYF.

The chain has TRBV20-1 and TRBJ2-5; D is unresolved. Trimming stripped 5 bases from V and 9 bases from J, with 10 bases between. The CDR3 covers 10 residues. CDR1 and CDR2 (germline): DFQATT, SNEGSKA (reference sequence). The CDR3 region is CSASRSAQYF. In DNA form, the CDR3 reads TGCAGTGCTTCGCGTTCGGCCCAGTACTTC.

CDR3 coding DNA: TGTGCCAGCAGCCAAGTCGACGGCAATGAGCAGTTCTTC. Translated, it gives CASSQVDGNEQFF. The J gene is TRBJ2-1, the V gene TRBV3-1 (or the pseudogene TRBV3-2); D is undetermined. With 1 base removed from V and 6 bases from J, the gap between germline ends came to 7 bases. CDR1 is LGHDT and CDR2 is YNNKEL in the germline V gene (reference sequence). This CDR3 region has 13 residues.

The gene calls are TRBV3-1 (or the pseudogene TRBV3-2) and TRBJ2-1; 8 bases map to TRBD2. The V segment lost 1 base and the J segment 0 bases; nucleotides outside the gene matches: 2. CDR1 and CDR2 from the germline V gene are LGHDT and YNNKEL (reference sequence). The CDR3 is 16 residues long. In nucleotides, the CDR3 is TGTGCCAGCAGCCAAGCGAGCGGGGGCTCCTACAATGAGCAGTTCTTC. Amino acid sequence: CASSQASGGSYNEQFF.

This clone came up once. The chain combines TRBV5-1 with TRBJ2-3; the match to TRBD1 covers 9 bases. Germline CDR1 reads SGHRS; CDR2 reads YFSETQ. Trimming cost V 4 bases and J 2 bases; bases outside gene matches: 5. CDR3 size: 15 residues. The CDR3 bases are TGCGCCAGCAGCCCGGGACAGGGATCCACAGATACGCAGTATTTT. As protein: CASSPGQGSTDTQYF.

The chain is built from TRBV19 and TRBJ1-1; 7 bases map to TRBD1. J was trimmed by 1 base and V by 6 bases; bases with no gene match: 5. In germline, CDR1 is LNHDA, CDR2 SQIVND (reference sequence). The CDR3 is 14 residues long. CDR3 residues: CASSERGPNTEAFF. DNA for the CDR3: TGTGCCAGTAGCGAAAGGGGGCCGAACACTGAAGCTTTCTTT.

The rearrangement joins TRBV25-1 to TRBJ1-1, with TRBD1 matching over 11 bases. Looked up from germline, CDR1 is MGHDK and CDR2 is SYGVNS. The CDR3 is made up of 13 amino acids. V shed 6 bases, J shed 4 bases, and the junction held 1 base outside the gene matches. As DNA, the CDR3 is TGTGCCAGCAGGGGGACAGGGGGCACTGAAGCTTTCTTT. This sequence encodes CASRGTGGTEAFF. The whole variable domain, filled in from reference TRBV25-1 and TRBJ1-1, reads EADIYQTPRYLVIGTGKKITLECSQTMGHDKMYWYQQDPGMELHLIHYSYGVNSTEKGDLSSESTVSRIRTEHFPLTLESARPSHTSQYLCASRGTGGTEAFFGQGTRLTVV.

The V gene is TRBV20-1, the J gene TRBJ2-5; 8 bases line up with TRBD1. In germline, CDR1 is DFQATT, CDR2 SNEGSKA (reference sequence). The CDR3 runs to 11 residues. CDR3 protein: CRAGTGETQYF. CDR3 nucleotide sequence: TGCAGGGCCGGGACAGGAGAGACCCAGTACTTC.

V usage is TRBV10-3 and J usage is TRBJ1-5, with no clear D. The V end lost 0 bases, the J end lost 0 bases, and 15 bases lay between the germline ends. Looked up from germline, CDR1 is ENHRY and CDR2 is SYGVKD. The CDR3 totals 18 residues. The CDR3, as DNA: TGTGCCATCAGTGAGTCGGATATCGGGCTGTATAGCAATCAGCCCCAGCATTTT. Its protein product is CAISESDIGLYSNQPQHF.

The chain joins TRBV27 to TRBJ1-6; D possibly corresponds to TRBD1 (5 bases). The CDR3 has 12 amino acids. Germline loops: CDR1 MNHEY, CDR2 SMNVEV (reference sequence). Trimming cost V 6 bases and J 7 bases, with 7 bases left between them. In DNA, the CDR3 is TGTGCCAGCAGGTGGGGGAATTCACCCCTCCACTTT. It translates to CASRWGNSPLHF.

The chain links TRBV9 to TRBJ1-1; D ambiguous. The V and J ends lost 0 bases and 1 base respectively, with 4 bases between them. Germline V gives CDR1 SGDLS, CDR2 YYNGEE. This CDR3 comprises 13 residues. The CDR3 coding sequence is TGTGCCAGCAGCGTAGACGGGAACACTGAAGCTTTCTTT. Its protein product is CASSVDGNTEAFF. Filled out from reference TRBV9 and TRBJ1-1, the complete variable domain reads DSGVTQTPKHLITATGQRVTLRCSPRSGDLSVYWYQQSLDQGLQFLIQYYNGEERAKGNILERFSAQQFPDLHSELNLSSLELGDSALYFCASSVDGNTEAFFGQGTRLTVV.

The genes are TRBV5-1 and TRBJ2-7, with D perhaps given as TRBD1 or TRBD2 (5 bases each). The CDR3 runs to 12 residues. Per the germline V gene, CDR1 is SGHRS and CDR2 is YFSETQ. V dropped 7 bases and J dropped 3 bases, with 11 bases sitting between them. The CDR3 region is CASGTDHYEQYF. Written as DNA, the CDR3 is TGCGCCAGCGGGACGGACCACTACGAGCAGTACTTC.